The source of this TCR beta chain is a study of T-cell reconstitution after alpha-beta-depleted transplantation in children. There are a few counts of this clonotype. Researchers prepared the TCRbeta library using unique molecular identifiers, the study reports. TCRdb re-called the PCR reads through MiXCR, storing one row per CDR3 protein. The sample shows about 610,000 distinct CDR3 sequences, roughly a tenth of them seen only once. This CDR3 is built from 16 residues. The germline V gene has CDR1 SEHNR and CDR2 FQNEAQ (reference sequence). V lost 3 bases and J 1 base, leaving 12 bases between the germline ends.

The rearrangement links TRBV7-9 to TRBJ2-2, with D perhaps being TRBD1 or TRBD2 (5 bases each). The sample here was PBMCs from the stem cell graft donor, taken from the stem cell graft. The sequence was collected from a human donor who donated a stem cell graft to a child with acute myeloid leukemia. CDR3 in amino acids: CASSFRGDLNTGELFF. The CDR3 bases are TGTGCCAGCAGCTTTCGGGGCGACCTGAACACCGGGGAGCTGTTTTTT.